The 12 T cell receptor beta chains in this list originate from one sample, sequenced in a study of neoadjuvant anti-PD-1 for oral cavity cancer. Sequencing was performed with immunoSEQ multiplex PCR; in TCRdb, only in-frame clones are kept and a portion is missing. The sample has more than 8,500 clones; approximately 59% are singletons. Time point of the sample: after neoadjuvant nivolumab, at surgical resection. Material: PBMCs, obtained after nivolumab (anti-PD-1) treatment. All receptors come from a person aged 35 to 85 with oral cavity squamous cell carcinoma.

In its sample, this clone was seen a few times. The rearrangement uses TRBV9 and TRBJ1-1; D ambiguous. Germline CDR1 and CDR2: SGDLS and YYNGEE. There are 15 residues in the CDR3. The V and J ends lost 5 bases and 10 bases respectively, with 24 bases between them. CDR3 residues: CASSFSPLVEEGAFF. The CDR3 region has the DNA TGTGCCAGCAGTTTTAGCCCTCTAGTCGAAGAGGGAGCTTTCTTT.

V and J are TRBV2 and TRBJ2-2; a weak D match, TRBD2 (6 bases). The CDR3 consists of 15 residues. Trimming removed 7 bases from V and 4 bases from J, with 16 bases in between. Looked up from germline, CDR1 is SNHLY and CDR2 is FYNNEI. The DNA for the CDR3 is TGTGCCAGCATAGGAGGGACGTTGGGCACCGGGGAGCTGTTTTTT. This encodes CASIGGTLGTGELFF.

This clone came up a few times. The chain employs TRBV28 and TRBJ2-7; no clear D. CDR3 length: 12 amino acids. Trimming removed 7 bases from V and 2 bases from J, with 9 bases in between. CDR1 and CDR2 (germline): MDHEN, SYDVKM. This CDR3 reads CASTSRPYEQYF. The CDR3, as DNA: TGTGCCAGCACCTCTAGACCCTACGAGCAGTACTTC.

The gene calls are TRBV5-1 and TRBJ2-7; 7 bases align to TRBD1. This CDR3 spans 14 amino acids. J gave up 7 bases and V 1 base, and 8 bases lay outside the gene matches. The germline V gene encodes CDR1 SGHRS and CDR2 YFSETQ. DNA of the CDR3: TGCGCCAGCAGCTTGACAGGGGCATCGGGGGAGCAGTACTTC. Its translation is CASSLTGASGEQYF.

The chain carries TRBV4-1 and TRBJ2-2, with 9 bases aligning to TRBD2. CDR1 is MGHRA and CDR2 is YSYEKL in the germline V gene. V trimming: 0 bases; J trimming: 0 bases; junction bases outside the gene matches: 2. This CDR3 contains 17 residues. The CDR3 loop reads CASSQDLAGANTGELFF. The CDR3 nucleotides read TGCGCCAGCAGCCAAGATTTAGCGGGGGCGAACACCGGGGAGCTGTTTTTT.

The chain couples TRBV25-1 to TRBJ2-7, with 9 bases fitting TRBD1. CDR3 length equals 16 residues. The germline gives CDR1 MGHDK, CDR2 SYGVNS. Trimming removed 5 bases from V and 2 bases from J; junction bases left unmatched: 10. CDR3 sequence reads: CASSPLGQGLAYEQYF. DNA for the CDR3: TGTGCCAGCAGTCCCCTCGGACAGGGGTTAGCCTACGAGCAGTACTTC.

The chain uses TRBV7-8 and TRBJ1-6, with D perhaps TRBD1 (5 bases). CDR1 is SGHVS and CDR2 is FQNEAQ in the germline V gene. Trimming took off 7 bases at V and 9 bases at J, with 19 bases between the two ends. The CDR3 covers 15 residues. CDR3 sequence: CASTLSQGRGSPLHF. The CDR3 DNA is TGTGCCAGCACCCTCTCGCAGGGCCGGGGTTCACCCCTCCACTTT.

This clone was seen more than once but under ten times. V usage is TRBV7-2 and J usage is TRBJ1-6, with unresolved D. The CDR3 spans 17 residues. CDR1 and CDR2 (germline): SGHTA, FQGNSA. Between the trimmed V and J ends, which lost 2 bases and 0 bases, there was a span of 11 bases. In DNA form, the CDR3 reads TGTGCCAGCAGCTTAATTCCGGCAAGCTCCTATAATTCACCCCTCCACTTT. Its protein is CASSLIPASSYNSPLHF.

This clone has more than one count but fewer than ten. The genes are TRBV5-1 and TRBJ1-2; no clear D gene. CDR3 length equals 13 residues. Trimming cost V 0 bases and J 5 bases, with 8 bases left between them. CDR1 is SGHRS and CDR2 is YFSETQ in the germline V gene. CDR3 in DNA: TGCGCCAGCAGCTTGGAGCCTCAGTATGGCTACACCTTC. It codes for CASSLEPQYGYTF.

The chain links TRBV5-6 to TRBJ1-2, with TRBD1 as a possible D gene (6 bases). CDR1 and CDR2 (germline): SGHDT, YYEEEE. The germline V and J ends were trimmed by 0 bases and 9 bases, with 18 bases remaining between them. The CDR3 has 15 amino acids. CDR3 sequence (DNA): TGTGCCAGCAGCTTGGGCGGGGGGCTGCTCGGGAGCTACACCTTC. This sequence encodes CASSLGGGLLGSYTF.

The chain couples TRBV5-1 to TRBJ2-7; tentatively, D is TRBD1 or TRBD2 (6 bases each). The length of the CDR3 is 15 residues. Trimming removed 4 bases from V and 3 bases from J, with 17 bases in between. Germline V gene sequence: CDR1 SGHRS, CDR2 YFSETQ. The CDR3: CASSPKTGAYYEQYF. CDR3 nucleotides: TGCGCCAGCAGCCCGAAAACGGGGGCGTACTACGAGCAGTACTTC.

The chain recombines TRBV2 with TRBJ1-6; D is unresolved. Trimming took 9 bases from V and 0 from J, leaving 6 bases between them. CDR3 length: 13 amino acids. Germline loops: CDR1 SNHLY, CDR2 FYNNEI. The CDR3 DNA sequence: TGTGCCAGTGTGTACTCCTATAATTCACCCCTCCACTTT. Its translation: CASVYSYNSPLHF.